The 7 T cell receptor beta chains given below trace back to one sample, sequenced in a study of blood T cell repertoires in COVID-19. Here immunoSEQ multiplex PCR was the method, and the copy in TCRdb shows in-frame clones only, minus some. The sample lists a few hundred thousand clones, 89% occurring once. The sample consisted of peripheral blood. These receptors all come from a woman aged 40 to 50 who had recovered from COVID-19.

The chain is built from TRBV3-1 (or the pseudogene TRBV3-2) and TRBJ2-7; D call uncertain. CDR3 length: 15 amino acids. V shed 6 bases and J shed 7 bases, with 22 bases lying between them. Germline CDR1 is LGHDT and CDR2 is YNNKEL (reference sequence). CDR3 nucleotides: TGTGCCAGCAGTCGATCTGCTACCCATACTTTTGAGCAGTACTTC. It yields the protein CASSRSATHTFEQYF.

V and J are TRBV7-6 and TRBJ1-5; the D is unclear. Looked up from germline, CDR1 is SGHVS and CDR2 is FNYEAQ. Between the trimmed V and J ends, which lost 5 bases and 0 bases, there was a span of 17 bases. This CDR3 contains 17 residues. In nucleotides, the CDR3 is TGTGCCAGCAGCCCGCTGCCAACAGAGATTAGCAATCAGCCCCAGCATTTT. This codes for CASSPLPTEISNQPQHF.

The V and J genes are TRBV11-2 and TRBJ1-1; perhaps TRBD1 as D (6 bases). CDR3 length: 15 amino acids. Trimming removed 4 bases at V and 4 bases at J, with 16 bases between. The germline CDR1 and CDR2 sequences are SGHAT and FQNNGV. The CDR3 region has the DNA TGTGCCAGCAGCTCTACCCCGGACAGCCGCACTGAAGCTTTCTTT. It is translated as CASSSTPDSRTEAFF.

The rearrangement links TRBV27 to TRBJ2-7; 7 nucleotides match TRBD2. The germline V gene encodes CDR1 MNHEY and CDR2 SMNVEV (reference sequence). Trimming took 7 bases from V and 7 from J; bases not matched to a gene: 16. The length of the CDR3 is 15 residues. The CDR3 sequence is CASKQLSGGSFEQYF. CDR3 nucleotide sequence: TGTGCCAGCAAACAACTCTCAGGCGGGAGTTTTGAGCAGTACTTC.

The rearrangement joins TRBV7-9 to TRBJ2-7; 8 bases agree with TRBD1. Germline assignment: CDR1 SEHNR and CDR2 FQNEAQ (reference sequence). Trimming removed 5 bases from V and 5 bases from J; junction bases left unmatched: 8. The CDR3 consists of 14 residues. The CDR3 bases are TGTGCCAGCAGCCTAGGACAGGGCTGGAACGAGCAGTACTTC. Translated: CASSLGQGWNEQYF.

The J gene is TRBJ1-5, the V gene TRBV6-5, with D unresolved. The CDR3 has 15 amino acids. Trimming removed 7 bases at V and 0 bases at J, with 13 bases between. Looked up from germline, CDR1 is MNHEY and CDR2 is SVGAGI. The CDR3 bases are TGTGCCAGCACCAGAGGGCAATTTAGCAATCAGCCCCAGCATTTT. This gives the protein CASTRGQFSNQPQHF.

The chain employs TRBV5-5 and TRBJ2-7; maybe TRBD1 (6 bases). CDR3 length: 16 residues. Germline V gene sequence: CDR1 SGHKS, CDR2 YYEKEE (reference sequence). V was shortened by 4 bases and J by 1 base, with 18 bases between the two germline ends. CDR3 coding DNA: TGTGCCAGCAGCCCTTACTACAGGGAATTTTCCTACGAGCAGTACGTC. Amino acids: CASSPYYREFSYEQYV.